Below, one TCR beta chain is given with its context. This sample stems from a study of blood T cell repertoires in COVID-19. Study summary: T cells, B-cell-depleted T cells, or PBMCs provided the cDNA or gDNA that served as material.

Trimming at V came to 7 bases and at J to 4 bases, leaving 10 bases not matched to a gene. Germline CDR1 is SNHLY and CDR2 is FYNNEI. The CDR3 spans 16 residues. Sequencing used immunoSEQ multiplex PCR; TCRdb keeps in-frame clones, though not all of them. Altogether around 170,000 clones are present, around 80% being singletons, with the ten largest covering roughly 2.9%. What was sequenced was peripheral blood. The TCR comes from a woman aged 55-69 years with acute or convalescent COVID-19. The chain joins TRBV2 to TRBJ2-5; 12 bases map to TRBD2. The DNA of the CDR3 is TGTGCCAGCACCCGGTCTAGCGGGGGGGCCGGAGAGACCCAGTACTTC. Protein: CASTRSSGGAGETQYF. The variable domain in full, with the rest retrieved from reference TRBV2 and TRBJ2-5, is EPEVTQTPSHQVTQMGQEVILRCVPISNHLYFYWYRQILGQKVEFLVSFYNNEISEKSEIFDDQFSVERPDGSNFTLKIRSTKLEDSAMYFCASTRSSGGAGETQYFGPGTRLLVL.